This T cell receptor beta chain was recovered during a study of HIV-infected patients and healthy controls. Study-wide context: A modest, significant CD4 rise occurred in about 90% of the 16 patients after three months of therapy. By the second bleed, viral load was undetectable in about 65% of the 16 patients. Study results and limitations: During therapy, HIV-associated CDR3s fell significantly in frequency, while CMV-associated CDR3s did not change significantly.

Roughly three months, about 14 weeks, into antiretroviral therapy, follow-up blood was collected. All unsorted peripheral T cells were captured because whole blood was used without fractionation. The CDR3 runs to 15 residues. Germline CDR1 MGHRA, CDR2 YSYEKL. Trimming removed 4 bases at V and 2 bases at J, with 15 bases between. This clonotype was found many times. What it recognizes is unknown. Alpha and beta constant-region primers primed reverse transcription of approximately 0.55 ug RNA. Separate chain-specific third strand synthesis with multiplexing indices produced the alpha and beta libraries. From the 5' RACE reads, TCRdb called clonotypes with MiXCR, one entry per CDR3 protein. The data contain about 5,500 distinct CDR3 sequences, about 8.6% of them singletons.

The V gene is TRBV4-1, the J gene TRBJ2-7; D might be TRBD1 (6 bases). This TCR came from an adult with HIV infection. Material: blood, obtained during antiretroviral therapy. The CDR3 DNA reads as TGCGCCAGCAGCCCAAGTGACACAGGGCCCTACGAGCAGTACTTC. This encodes CASSPSDTGPYEQYF.